This TCR beta chain is from a study of T cells in Graves' hyperthyroidism and ophthalmopathy. The source material, RNA transcripts, was used to amplify TCR beta CDR3 regions. A first-round RT-PCR of the TCR CDR3 used the HTBI primer set. Each CDR3 protein is one row after TCRdb ran MiXCR on the multiplex PCR reads. Of around 500,000 distinct CDR3 sequences in the sample, approximately 22% were seen once. CDR1 and CDR2 from the germline V gene are LGHDT and YNNKEL (reference sequence). The CDR3 extends over 16 amino acids. J was trimmed by 5 bases and V by 5 bases; bases with no gene match: 12. This clonotype originated in a woman in her seventies with Graves' ophthalmopathy. V is TRBV3-1 and J is TRBJ2-5; 9 bases fit TRBD2. Material for sequencing was blood. This CDR3 reads CASSVGAGGARETQYF. CDR3 nucleotide sequence: TGTGCCAGCAGCGTAGGGGCGGGAGGGGCACGGGAGACCCAGTACTTC.